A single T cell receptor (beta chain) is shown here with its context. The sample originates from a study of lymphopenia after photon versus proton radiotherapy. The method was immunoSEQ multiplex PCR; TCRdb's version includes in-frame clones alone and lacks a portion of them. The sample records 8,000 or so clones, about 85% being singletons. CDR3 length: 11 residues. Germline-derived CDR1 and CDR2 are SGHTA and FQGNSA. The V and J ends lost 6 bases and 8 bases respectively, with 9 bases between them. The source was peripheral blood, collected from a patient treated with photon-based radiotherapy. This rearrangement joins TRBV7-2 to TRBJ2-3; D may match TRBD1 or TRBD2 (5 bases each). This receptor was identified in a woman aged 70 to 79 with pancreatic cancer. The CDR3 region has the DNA TGTGCCAGCAGGGGGGTCGGTACGCAGTATTTT. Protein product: CASRGVGTQYF. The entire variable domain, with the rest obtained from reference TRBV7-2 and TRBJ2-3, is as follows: GAGVSQSPSNKVTEKGKDVELRCDPISGHTALYWYRQSLGQGLEFLIYFQGNSAPDKSGLPSDRFSAERTGGSVSTLTIQRTQQEDSAVYLCASRGVGTQYFGPGTRLTVL.